The clone carrying this TCR beta chain showed up just a few times. What it binds is unknown. Each CDR3 protein is one row after TCRdb ran MiXCR on the RT-PCR reads. The sample comprises a few hundred thousand distinct CDR3 sequences, 9.5% to 12% of which are singletons, and approximately 12% rests with the top ten. This record belongs to a study of response to subunit inactivated influenza vaccine. There are 16 residues in the CDR3. V was trimmed by 1 base and J by 2 bases, leaving 12 bases between them. Germline V gene sequence: CDR1 SGHTA, CDR2 FQGNSA. Study-level points and caveats: There was a suggestion from the authors that each seasonal influenza vaccination recruits few new T cells.

The TCR comes from a man aged 45-60 years who received an inactivated influenza vaccine. Material: PBMCs from blood, obtained around seven weeks after vaccination. The chain couples TRBV7-2 to TRBJ1-3; D remains ambiguous. CDR3: CASSLEARITGNTIYF. In nucleotides, the CDR3 is TGTGCCAGCAGCTTAGAGGCCAGAATCACTGGAAACACCATATATTTT.